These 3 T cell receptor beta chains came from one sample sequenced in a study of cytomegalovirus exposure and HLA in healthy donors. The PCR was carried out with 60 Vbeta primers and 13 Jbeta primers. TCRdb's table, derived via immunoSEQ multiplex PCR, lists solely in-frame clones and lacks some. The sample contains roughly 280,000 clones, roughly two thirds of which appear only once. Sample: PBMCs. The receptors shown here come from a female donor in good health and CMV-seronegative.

CDR3 sequence reads: CASTGGPSYEQYF. Here the CDR3 DNA reads TGTGCCAGCACAGGCGGGCCCTCCTACGAGCAGTACTTC. The rearrangement links TRBV6-5 to TRBJ2-7, with D perhaps TRBD2 (5 bases). This CDR3 comprises 13 residues. CDR1 and CDR2 from the germline V gene are MNHEY and SVGAGI. Trimming stripped 7 bases from V and 0 bases from J, with 10 bases between.

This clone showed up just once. This CDR3 reads CASSPGRDEAFF. Written as DNA, the CDR3 is TGTGCCAGCAGCCCAGGGAGGGATGAAGCTTTCTTT. The chain uses TRBV7-9 and TRBJ1-1; D may be TRBD1 (5 bases). CDR3 length: 12 residues. The ends were cut back, 5 bases at V and 7 bases at J, with 11 bases in the middle. From germline, CDR1 is SEHNR and CDR2 FQNEAQ (reference sequence).

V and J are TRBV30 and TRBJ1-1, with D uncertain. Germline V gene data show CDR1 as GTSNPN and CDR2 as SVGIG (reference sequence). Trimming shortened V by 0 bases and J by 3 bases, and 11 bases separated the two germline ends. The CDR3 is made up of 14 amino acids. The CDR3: CAWSVEGSHTEAFF. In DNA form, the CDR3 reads TGTGCCTGGAGTGTGGAGGGTAGTCACACTGAAGCTTTCTTT.